These 28 T cell receptor beta chains were sequenced from one sample in a study of breast tumors, draining lymph nodes, adjacent tissues. Each CDR3 protein is one row after TCRdb ran MiXCR on the multiplex PCR reads. The sample has approximately 120,000 distinct CDR3 sequences, 21% seen once. Samples came from axillary lymph nodes draining the breast cancer. Sequenced material: axillary lymph node tissue. Receptor source: a female donor with breast cancer. Some clones in this sample may be carry-over from other donors' samples.

This clonotype was picked up many times. The chain uses TRBV20-1 and TRBJ2-1, with 7 positions matching TRBD1. Germline V gene sequence: CDR1 DFQATT, CDR2 SNEGSKA (reference sequence). V was pared by 4 bases and J by 2 bases, with 2 bases of the junction left unmatched. The CDR3 contains 13 residues. The CDR3 region is CSAKTGAYNEQFF. CDR3 bases: TGCAGTGCTAAAACAGGGGCCTACAATGAGCAGTTCTTC.

This clonotype was picked up many times. The chain is built from TRBV7-9 and TRBJ2-2, with 7 bases aligning to TRBD1. This CDR3 contains 15 residues. Germline V lookup: CDR1 SEHNR, CDR2 FQNEAQ (reference sequence). With 3 bases clipped from V and 5 bases from J, the junction kept 6 bases outside the gene matches. CDR3 nucleotides: TGTGCCAGCAGCTTCCCTGACAGGGTTACCGGGGAGCTGTTTTTT. It encodes CASSFPDRVTGELFF.

This clonotype has at least ten counts. The chain is built from TRBV5-8 and TRBJ1-3; D unclear. Germline V gene sequence: CDR1 SGHTS, CDR2 YDEGEE. V lost 2 bases, J lost 0 bases, and 12 bases lay in between. This CDR3 spans 16 amino acids. The CDR3 nucleotides read TGTGCCAGCAGCTTTATACAGCAGTACTCTGGAAACACCATATATTTT. Its protein product is CASSFIQQYSGNTIYF.

Many counts were recorded for this clonotype. This rearrangement joins TRBV20-1 to TRBJ2-3; 11 nucleotides align to TRBD1. V shed 6 bases, J shed 3 bases, and the junction held 5 bases outside the gene matches. The CDR3 contains 14 residues. Germline CDR1 is DFQATT and CDR2 is SNEGSKA (reference sequence). CDR3 residues: CSAYGQGATDTQYF. The DNA of the CDR3 is TGCAGTGCCTACGGACAGGGGGCTACAGATACGCAGTATTTT.

The sample holds many counts of this clonotype. The J gene is TRBJ2-3, the V gene TRBV10-3, with 7 bases lining up with TRBD2. Germline V lookup: CDR1 ENHRY, CDR2 SYGVKD. CDR3 length equals 15 residues. V was clipped by 2 bases and J by 4 bases; unmatched bases: 6. The CDR3: CAISEGGREADTQYF. DNA of the CDR3: TGTGCCATCAGTGAGGGCGGGAGAGAGGCAGATACGCAGTATTTT.

The sample holds many counts of this clonotype. The genes are TRBV5-6 and TRBJ1-2; 7 bases align to TRBD1. Losses at the gene ends were 3 bases for V and 1 base for J; bases not matched to a gene: 3. Germline CDR1 is SGHDT and CDR2 is YYEEEE. The CDR3 has 14 amino acids. In DNA, the CDR3 is TGTGCCAGCAGCTGGGCAGGGGGTAACTATGGCTACACCTTC. Translation: CASSWAGGNYGYTF.

This clonotype has just a few counts. The gene calls are TRBV10-1 and TRBJ2-2; the D gene could be TRBD1 or TRBD2 (6 bases each). The V end was cut by 8 bases, the J end by 6 bases, with 10 bases between. CDR3 length: 12 residues. Germline CDR1 and CDR2: WNHNN and SYGVQD (reference sequence). In DNA form, the CDR3 reads TGCGCCAGCGGAGGGGGTCCCGGGGAGCTGTTTTTT. Its protein is CASGGGPGELFF.

This clonotype was seen once. This may come from a read error, since a much larger clone is one base off. The genes are TRBV2 and TRBJ1-3; D ambiguous. This CDR3 contains 11 residues. CDR1 is SNHLY and CDR2 is FYNNEI in the germline V gene. The chain's CDR3 is CASAVGSTIYF. CDR3 coding DNA: TGTGCCAGTGCTGTTGGAAGCACCATATATTTT.

This clonotype has a count of ten or more. The rearrangement joins TRBV6-5 to TRBJ1-3; TRBD1 matches 10 bases. Per the germline V gene, CDR1 is MNHEY and CDR2 is SVGAGI. The CDR3 totals 18 residues. V shed 2 bases and J 0 bases; nucleotides not matched to a gene: 7. CDR3: CASSYESGQGSSGNTIYF. DNA of the CDR3: TGTGCCAGCAGTTACGAGTCGGGACAGGGGAGCTCTGGAAACACCATATATTTT.

This clonotype showed up just a few times. The V gene is TRBV28, the J gene TRBJ2-7; 9 bases align to TRBD2. J gave up 0 bases and V 6 bases, and 12 bases lay outside the gene matches. The CDR3 consists of 17 residues. Germline loops: CDR1 MDHEN, CDR2 SYDVKM. DNA of the CDR3: TGTGCCAGCAGCCTTATTAGGCTAGCGGGAAGCTCCTACGAGCAGTACTTC. Translated: CASSLIRLAGSSYEQYF.

This clonotype was recorded at least ten times. V and J are TRBV28 and TRBJ2-5; D unresolved. The CDR3 has 14 residues. Germline V lookup: CDR1 MDHEN, CDR2 SYDVKM. V gave up 2 bases and J gave up 0 bases, with 7 bases separating them. The CDR3 region has the DNA TGTGCCAGCAGTTTAAGTGGAAACCAAGAGACCCAGTACTTC. Translation: CASSLSGNQETQYF.

The chain carries TRBV28 and TRBJ2-1; no definite D call. The CDR3 length is 12 residues. Germline V lookup: CDR1 MDHEN, CDR2 SYDVKM. V was clipped by 6 bases and J by 5 bases, with 8 bases between them. This chain's CDR3 is CASSANNNEQFF. The DNA of the CDR3 is TGTGCCAGCAGCGCGAATAACAATGAGCAGTTCTTC.

This clonotype was picked up many times. The DNA of the CDR3 is TGTGCCACCAGCAGCAGCAGAGACGAACACTCCAGCTCCTACAATGAGCAGTTCTTC. It specifies CATSSSRDEHSSSYNEQFF. The chain links TRBV15 to TRBJ2-1, with D unresolved. In germline, CDR1 is LNHNV, CDR2 YYDKDF (reference sequence). Trimming took off 3 bases at V and 0 bases at J, with 21 bases between the two ends. CDR3 size: 19 residues.

The table lists this clonotype with many counts. The chain links TRBV12-3 or TRBV12-4 to TRBJ2-2; D not certain. The CDR3 has 15 residues. V was cut by 8 bases and J by 0 bases, with 13 bases left in between. CDR3 amino acids: CASSQTSANTGELFF. The CDR3 DNA reads TGTGCCAGCTCGCAGACAAGCGCGAACACCGGGGAGCTGTTTTTT.

In this sample, this clonotype turned up once. A single base separates this from a much larger clone, so it may be a read error. The rearrangement uses TRBV6-2 or TRBV6-3 and TRBJ2-7; no firm D call. V dropped 0 bases and J dropped 6 bases, with 6 bases sitting between them. Germline V gene sequence: CDR1 MNHEY, CDR2 SVGEGT. The CDR3 sequence is 12 residues long. The DNA of the CDR3 is TGTGCCAGCAGTTACTCTCCCGCCGAGCAGTACTTC. Translating it yields CASSYSPAEQYF.

This clonotype has a handful of counts. At one end the junction does not follow the germline gene, possibly because of a read error. The chain employs TRBV27 and TRBJ1-2, with D possibly being TRBD1 (5 bases). CDR3 size: 13 residues. CDR1 and CDR2 from the germline V gene are MNHEY and SMNVEV (reference sequence). CDR3 in amino acids: CASSRRGEDGYIF. CDR3 nucleotide sequence: TGTGCCAGCAGTAGGAGGGGCGAGGATGGCTACATCTTC.

Worth noting for this clonotype: Just one base apart from a much larger clone, this may be a read error. Since no conserved phenylalanine or tryptophan closes the CDR3, a read error is the likely cause. This sequence joins TRBV5-5 and TRBJ1-5; possibly TRBD1 for D (6 bases). Germline V gives CDR1 SGHKS, CDR2 YYEKEE (reference sequence). The CDR3 is 17 amino acids. V was clipped by 0 bases and J by 0 bases, with 13 bases between them. The CDR3 DNA reads TGTGCCAGCAGCTTGGAGGGGGGACGCTATAGCAATCAGCCCCAGCATCTT. It codes for CASSLEGGRYSNQPQHL.

The sample holds many counts of this clonotype. The chain uses TRBV7-8 and TRBJ2-1, with D possibly matching TRBD2 (6 bases). With 5 bases removed from V and 4 bases from J, the gap between germline ends came to 18 bases. This CDR3 contains 16 residues. From germline, CDR1 is SGHVS and CDR2 FQNEAQ. The CDR3 reads CASSPLVGGGYNEQFF. For the CDR3, the DNA is TGTGCCAGCAGCCCCCTCGTGGGAGGCGGGTACAATGAGCAGTTCTTC. Together with reference TRBV7-8 and TRBJ2-1, the CDR3 gives the full variable domain: GAGVSQSPRYKVAKRGQDVALRCDPISGHVSLFWYQQALGQGPEFLTYFQNEAQLDKSGLPSDRFFAERPEGSVSTLKIQRTQQEDSAVYLCASSPLVGGGYNEQFFGPGTRLTVL.

This rearrangement joins TRBV3-1 to TRBJ2-5; unclear D gene. Trimming stripped 4 bases from V and 2 bases from J, with 5 bases between. Germline lookup yields CDR1 LGHDT and CDR2 YNNKEL (reference sequence). This CDR3 has 12 amino acids. The CDR3 loop reads CASSLPQETQYF. CDR3 nucleotides: TGTGCCAGCAGCCTACCGCAAGAGACCCAGTACTTC.

This clonotype showed up many times. This chain joins TRBV6-1 and TRBJ2-7, with 7 bases matching TRBD1. V shed 3 bases, J shed 2 bases, and the junction held 7 bases outside the gene matches. CDR1 MNHNS and CDR2 SASEGT come from the germline V gene. The CDR3 runs to 15 residues. Written as DNA, the CDR3 is TGTGCCAGCAGTGAGTTCACGACAGGGACCTACGAGCAGTACTTC. It codes for CASSEFTTGTYEQYF.

There are many counts of this clonotype. V and J are TRBV20-1 and TRBJ2-7; 8 nucleotides agree with TRBD2. Losses at the gene ends were 3 bases for V and 6 bases for J; bases not matched to a gene: 16. The CDR3 is 16 residues long. Germline assignment: CDR1 DFQATT and CDR2 SNEGSKA (reference sequence). This CDR3 reads CSARPPTGGPLLEQYF. CDR3 DNA: TGCAGTGCTAGGCCCCCAACGGGAGGGCCCCTCCTCGAGCAGTACTTC.

This clonotype was detected many times. V and J are TRBV11-1 and TRBJ2-7; D possibly corresponds to TRBD2 (6 bases). CDR1 and CDR2 from the germline V gene are SGHAT and FQDESV (reference sequence). The CDR3 loop spans 16 amino acids. V lost 7 bases and J 3 bases, leaving 22 bases between the germline ends. CDR3 DNA sequence: TGTGCCAGCACTCCTAGGATTGGGGGGACTGACTACGAGCAGTACTTC. Its translation: CASTPRIGGTDYEQYF.

At least ten counts were recorded for this clonotype. V usage is TRBV9 and J usage is TRBJ2-1; 8 bases line up with TRBD2. The CDR3 has 12 residues. V gave up 4 bases and J gave up 11 bases; unmatched junction bases: 5. Germline V gene lookup returns CDR1 SGDLS and CDR2 YYNGEE. The CDR3 loop reads CASSRIAGKQFF. In nucleotides, the CDR3 is TGTGCCAGCAGCAGAATAGCGGGAAAGCAGTTCTTC.

This clonotype came up many times. The CDR3 sequence: CNQHQRRSYNSPLHF. CDR3 nucleotide sequence: TGCAACCAACACCAGAGGCGCTCCTATAATTCACCCCTCCACTTT. The gene calls are TRBV29-1 and TRBJ1-6; D not certain. Germline V gene data show CDR1 as SQVTM and CDR2 as ANQGSEA. The CDR3 runs to 15 residues.

The chain combines TRBV19 with TRBJ2-3; D gene ambiguous. The germline gives CDR1 LNHDA, CDR2 SQIVND (reference sequence). This CDR3 spans 14 amino acids. Trimming cost V 6 bases and J 3 bases, with 13 bases left between them. The CDR3 sequence: CASSRSDWTDTQYF. The CDR3 DNA reads as TGTGCCAGTAGCCGTTCCGACTGGACAGATACGCAGTATTTT.

The gene calls are TRBV28 and TRBJ2-5; D is possibly TRBD1 (5 bases). V was cut by 3 bases and J by 2 bases, with 10 bases left in between. This CDR3 is built from 14 residues. CDR1 is MDHEN and CDR2 is SYDVKM in the germline V gene. CDR3 protein: CASSLETEQETQYF. CDR3 coding DNA: TGTGCCAGCAGTTTGGAGACAGAACAAGAGACCCAGTACTTC.

The rearrangement links TRBV6-8 to TRBJ1-6, with a possible D match to TRBD1 (6 bases). The germline gives CDR1 MNHGY, CDR2 SAAAGT. The CDR3 totals 22 residues. V was clipped by 2 bases and J by 4 bases, with 30 bases between them. The CDR3 loop reads CASSYGGPGGRSRGVYNSPLHF. CDR3 coding DNA: TGTGCCAGCAGTTACGGGGGCCCTGGCGGAAGATCAAGGGGTGTTTATAATTCACCCCTCCACTTT.

The table lists this clonotype with a few counts. The CDR3 does not close with the conserved phenylalanine or tryptophan, likely indicating a read error. The chain links TRBV5-1 to TRBJ2-7, with TRBD1 matching over 7 bases. This CDR3 is built from 14 residues. Germline CDR1 reads SGHRS; CDR2 reads YFSETQ. V shed 0 bases, J shed 0 bases, and the junction held 0 bases outside the gene matches. CDR3 loop: CASSLGDSSYEQYL. The CDR3 region has the DNA TGCGCCAGCAGCTTGGGGGACAGCTCCTACGAGCAGTACCTC.